This TCR beta chain appears in the sequencing data of a study of Graves' ophthalmopathy and Graves' hyperthyroidism. Study conclusions and caveats: Appearing in blood as well were most expanded thyroid clonotypes above 0.001 frequency. The model predicted progression of ophthalmopathy with a sensitivity of roughly 70%, and its specificity was 72% to 80%.

Hyperthyroidism was considered stable when no ophthalmopathy appeared within 18 months of follow-up. PBMCs were density-gradient isolated from around 11 ml fresh blood. Details on this clonotype: Its cognate antigen is unknown.

The V end was cut by 6 bases, the J end by 0 bases, with 15 bases between. CDR3 size: 16 residues. Transcripts of RNA were the source for amplifying TCR beta CDR3 regions. First-round RT-PCR used HTBI primers; second-round multiplex PCR followed. TCRdb processed the multiplex PCR reads anew with MiXCR; each CDR3 protein has one entry. The sample consists of 400,000 to 450,000 distinct CDR3 sequences, roughly 20% of them appearing once. The TCR sequence derives from a woman under 30 with stable Graves' hyperthyroidism. The chain combines TRBV12-3 or TRBV12-4 with TRBJ1-3; D gene unclear. The specimen was peripheral blood. As DNA, the CDR3 is TGTGCCAGCAGCCCGGCGGAGGCGAGCTCTGGAAACACCATATATTTT. The encoded protein is CASSPAEASSGNTIYF.